This entry lists 28 T cell receptor beta chains sequenced from one sample in a study of shared clonotypes between healthy human individuals. Libraries were prepared by immunoSEQ multiplex PCR; TCRdb keeps only in-frame clonotypes and omits some of them. The data contain over a million clones, about 70% of them singletons. Sequencing input: memory CD4+ T cells sorted from blood. This sample's subset: CD45RA-negative fraction. The source of these receptors is a man in his late teens or twenties in good health.

J is TRBJ1-5 and V is TRBV28, with D perhaps matching TRBD1 (5 bases). The CDR3 runs 14 residues. Between the trimmed V and J ends, which lost 8 bases and 4 bases, there was a span of 15 bases. The germline V gene encodes CDR1 MDHEN and CDR2 SYDVKM. The CDR3 sequence: CASLSGVGNQPQHF. DNA of the CDR3: TGTGCCAGCCTCTCGGGGGTGGGGAATCAGCCCCAGCATTTT.

The chain joins TRBV7-2 to TRBJ2-2; TRBD2 matches 11 bases. V lost 1 base, J lost 6 bases, and 4 bases stayed unmatched. Germline values: CDR1 SGHTA, CDR2 FQGNSA. CDR3 length: 16 residues. The CDR3: CASSLVAGGASGELFF. CDR3 nucleotide sequence: TGTGCCAGCAGCTTAGTAGCGGGAGGGGCGTCCGGGGAGCTGTTTTTT.

This chain connects TRBV5-1 to TRBJ2-1, with unresolved D. Germline lookup yields CDR1 SGHRS and CDR2 YFSETQ. The CDR3 is made up of 15 amino acids. With 0 bases removed from V and 1 base from J, the gap between germline ends came to 8 bases. CDR3 coding DNA: TGCGCCAGCAGCTTGGCCCCTCAGTCCTACAATGAGCAGTTCTTC. This translates into CASSLAPQSYNEQFF.

This clone was seen once. The chain employs TRBV7-2 and TRBJ1-2; the match to TRBD1 covers 7 bases. Germline-derived CDR1 and CDR2 are SGHTA and FQGNSA. The V gene end was trimmed by 5 bases and the J gene end by 1 base; junction bases not matched to a gene: 4. The CDR3 is made up of 14 amino acids. CDR3 in amino acids: CASSAGQINYGYTF. The DNA for the CDR3 is TGTGCCAGCAGCGCGGGACAGATTAACTATGGCTACACCTTC.

The V and J genes are TRBV19 and TRBJ1-4; 10 bases align to TRBD1. The CDR3 has 16 residues. Germline trimming cut 4 bases from V and 6 bases from J; bases unmatched to any gene: 8. The germline V gene encodes CDR1 LNHDA and CDR2 SQIVND (reference sequence). CDR3 coding DNA: TGTGCCAGTAGTACTACCGGGACAGGGGATCATGAAAAACTGTTTTTT. It is translated as CASSTTGTGDHEKLFF.

The table lists this clone with a count of one. This rearrangement joins TRBV5-1 to TRBJ2-1; 8 bases map to TRBD1. The CDR3 is 15 amino acids. The germline V gene has CDR1 SGHRS and CDR2 YFSETQ. V shed 2 bases, J shed 3 bases, and the junction held 4 bases outside the gene matches. The CDR3 loop is CASSFGQGVYNEQFF. DNA of the CDR3: TGCGCCAGCAGCTTCGGACAGGGAGTCTACAATGAGCAGTTCTTC. Full variable domain (missing parts from reference TRBV5-1 and TRBJ2-1): KAGVTQTPRYLIKTRGQQVTLSCSPISGHRSVSWYQQTPGQGLQFLFEYFSETQRNKGNFPGRFSGRQFSNSRSEMNVSTLELGDSALYLCASSFGQGVYNEQFFGPGTRLTVL.

V usage is TRBV7-2 and J usage is TRBJ2-3; 9 bases are a match to TRBD2. This CDR3 comprises 16 residues. V was clipped by 5 bases and J by 2 bases; unmatched bases: 8. CDR1 and CDR2 from the germline V gene are SGHTA and FQGNSA. CDR3 DNA: TGTGCCAGCAGCATACGGACTAGCGTAGACACAGATACGCAGTATTTT. This codes for CASSIRTSVDTDTQYF.

The rearrangement links TRBV6-1 to TRBJ2-5; tentative D call: TRBD2 (6 bases). The CDR3 has 15 residues. CDR1 and CDR2 (germline): MNHNS, SASEGT. The ends were cut back, 7 bases at V and 5 bases at J, with 20 bases in the middle. The DNA for the CDR3 is TGTGCCAGCAAACGACTAGGGGCGATAACGGAGACCCAGTACTTC. Amino acid sequence: CASKRLGAITETQYF.

As concerns this clone: Since a much larger clone is just one base distant, this may be a read error. The chain combines TRBV6-5 with TRBJ2-3; 7 bases are a match to TRBD2. The germline gives CDR1 MNHEY, CDR2 SVGAGI. The CDR3 has 13 amino acids. Germline trimming cut 5 bases from V and 2 bases from J; bases unmatched to any gene: 1. The CDR3 region has the DNA TGTGCCAGCAGTCGGGACTACACAGATACGCAGTATTTT. Its translation: CASSRDYTDTQYF.

The J gene is TRBJ2-7, the V gene TRBV10-3; D might be TRBD2 (6 bases). CDR3 size: 16 residues. The V gene's germline CDR1 is ENHRY and CDR2 SYGVKD. V was shortened by 2 bases and J by 2 bases, with 16 bases between the two germline ends. This CDR3 is CAISEGGVAYPYEQYF. As DNA, the CDR3 is TGTGCCATCAGTGAGGGAGGGGTGGCCTACCCCTACGAGCAGTACTTC.

The V and J genes are TRBV30 and TRBJ2-3; 9 nucleotides line up with TRBD1. Germline CDR1 GTSNPN, CDR2 SVGIG (reference sequence). The CDR3 has 15 residues. Trimming cost V 1 base and J 0 bases; bases outside gene matches: 2. In DNA form, the CDR3 reads TGTGCCTGGAGTGGCGGACAGGGGAGCACAGATACGCAGTATTTT. This gives the protein CAWSGGQGSTDTQYF.

The V and J genes are TRBV27 and TRBJ2-7, with D perhaps matching TRBD2 (5 bases). The CDR3 runs to 15 residues. The germline V gene encodes CDR1 MNHEY and CDR2 SMNVEV (reference sequence). V was pared by 5 bases and J by 9 bases, with 23 bases between. The CDR3 loop reads CASSHYSPWEFVQYF. The DNA of the CDR3 is TGTGCCAGCAGTCACTATTCTCCGTGGGAGTTTGTGCAGTACTTC.

The V gene is TRBV5-1, the J gene TRBJ2-6; 7 nucleotides match TRBD1. The germline gives CDR1 SGHRS, CDR2 YFSETQ. This CDR3 comprises 17 residues. V was clipped by 1 base and J by 0 bases; unmatched bases: 4. For the CDR3, the DNA is TGCGCCAGCAGCTTGATGGGACAGAGCTCTGGGGCCAACGTCCTGACTTTC. Protein sequence: CASSLMGQSSGANVLTF. The full variable domain, its missing parts supplied by reference TRBV5-1 and TRBJ2-6, is KAGVTQTPRYLIKTRGQQVTLSCSPISGHRSVSWYQQTPGQGLQFLFEYFSETQRNKGNFPGRFSGRQFSNSRSEMNVSTLELGDSALYLCASSLMGQSSGANVLTFGAGSRLTVL.

The chain employs TRBV9 and TRBJ2-1, with 12 bases fitting TRBD2. The CDR3 sequence is 17 residues long. V was clipped by 2 bases and J by 6 bases; unmatched bases: 9. CDR1 SGDLS and CDR2 YYNGEE come from the germline V gene. As DNA, the CDR3 is TGTGCCAGCAGCGTGAGCGGGGGACTAGCGGGCCCCAATGAGCAGTTCTTC. It yields the protein CASSVSGGLAGPNEQFF.

This clone was detected once. This sample also contains other DNA sequences that code for the same CDR3. The chain uses TRBV5-1 and TRBJ2-3; 12 nucleotides line up with TRBD1. The length of the CDR3 is 15 residues. Germline CDR1 reads SGHRS; CDR2 reads YFSETQ. Unmatched junction bases numbered 4, after V lost 4 bases and J lost 4 bases. CDR3 residues: CASSPGTGGPDTQYF. The CDR3 bases are TGCGCCAGCAGCCCGGGGACAGGGGGCCCAGATACGCAGTATTTT.

The chain combines TRBV5-5 with TRBJ1-1; D gene uncertain. V was cut by 6 bases and J by 0 bases, with 15 bases left in between. This CDR3 has 15 residues. Germline V lookup: CDR1 SGHKS, CDR2 YYEKEE (reference sequence). Here the CDR3 DNA reads TGTGCCAGCACCGACCCGGTGTTGATGAACACTGAAGCTTTCTTT. As protein: CASTDPVLMNTEAFF.

This clone was picked up one time. J is TRBJ2-3 and V is TRBV19; TRBD2 aligns across 13 bases. This CDR3 contains 16 residues. CDR1 and CDR2 from the germline V gene are LNHDA and SQIVND (reference sequence). Losses at the gene ends were 7 bases for V and 2 bases for J; bases not matched to a gene: 6. The CDR3 nucleotides are TGTGCCAGTACCCGGACTAGCGGGGGCCTCACAGATACGCAGTATTTT. Its protein product is CASTRTSGGLTDTQYF.

The gene calls are TRBV4-3 and TRBJ1-2; D is possibly TRBD1 (5 bases). Trimming removed 1 base at V and 4 bases at J, with 10 bases between. The CDR3 has 14 amino acids. The germline gives CDR1 LGHNA, CDR2 YSLEER. The CDR3 region is CASSQARGPYGYTF. As DNA, the CDR3 is TGCGCCAGCAGCCAAGCGAGGGGACCCTATGGCTACACCTTC.

The chain has TRBV7-9 and TRBJ1-4, with 7 nucleotides matching TRBD1. The germline gives CDR1 SEHNR, CDR2 FQNEAQ (reference sequence). J lost 7 bases, V lost 5 bases, and 10 bases had no gene match. CDR3 length: 15 residues. CDR3 sequence reads: CASSPDLTGTEKLFF. CDR3 nucleotide sequence: TGTGCCAGCAGCCCTGATTTGACAGGGACTGAAAAACTGTTTTTT.

The chain combines TRBV19 with TRBJ2-1; possible D gene TRBD2, 5 bases. Germline values: CDR1 LNHDA, CDR2 SQIVND (reference sequence). Trimming shortened V by 6 bases and J by 3 bases, and 15 bases separated the two germline ends. The CDR3 is 15 amino acids. CDR3 residues: CASSTLIRDYNEQFF. Written as DNA, the CDR3 is TGTGCCAGTAGCACATTAATCCGGGACTACAATGAGCAGTTCTTC.

This clone came up a few times. The chain employs TRBV2 and TRBJ2-2; 7 nucleotides line up with TRBD1. The CDR3 has 16 amino acids. Germline V gene data show CDR1 as SNHLY and CDR2 as FYNNEI. Losses at the gene ends were 1 base for V and 6 bases for J; bases not matched to a gene: 8. The CDR3 DNA sequence: TGTGCCAGCAGTGAAGGGAGACAGGGCTACTCCGGGGAGCTGTTTTTT. It specifies CASSEGRQGYSGELFF. The complete variable domain, with remaining parts taken from reference TRBV2 and TRBJ2-2, reads EPEVTQTPSHQVTQMGQEVILRCVPISNHLYFYWYRQILGQKVEFLVSFYNNEISEKSEIFDDQFSVERPDGSNFTLKIRSTKLEDSAMYFCASSEGRQGYSGELFFGEGSRLTVL.

The V and J genes are TRBV6-5 and TRBJ1-2; D unresolved. Germline V gene lookup returns CDR1 MNHEY and CDR2 SVGAGI. V lost 6 bases to trimming and J lost 1 base, with 9 bases between them. The CDR3 runs 13 residues. The CDR3 here is CASSPGLNYGYTF. CDR3 DNA sequence: TGTGCCAGCAGCCCCGGCCTTAACTATGGCTACACCTTC.

The chain employs TRBV29-1 and TRBJ2-1; no firm D call. V was clipped by 4 bases and J by 0 bases, with 10 bases between them. The CDR3 is made up of 14 amino acids. The germline CDR1 and CDR2 sequences are SQVTM and ANQGSEA. The DNA for the CDR3 is TGCAGCGTTGCCCGGCTCAGCTCCTACAATGAGCAGTTCTTC. It is translated as CSVARLSSYNEQFF.

The CDR3 coding sequence is TGCGCCAGCAGCCCCAGTGCCGGGAAGGACACTGAAGCTTTCTTT. Its translation: CASSPSAGKDTEAFF. This sequence joins TRBV5-1 and TRBJ1-1, with no clear D. The length of the CDR3 is 15 residues. The germline V gene encodes CDR1 SGHRS and CDR2 YFSETQ. The V end was cut by 4 bases, the J end by 3 bases, with 16 bases between.

The V call is TRBV7-2, the J call TRBJ2-3; 8 bases are shared with TRBD2. CDR1 and CDR2 from the germline V gene are SGHTA and FQGNSA. The trim removed 6 bases at V and 4 bases at J, leaving 12 bases unmatched. The CDR3 loop spans 16 amino acids. CDR3 residues: CASSSRGSGGPDTQYF. The CDR3, as DNA: TGTGCCAGCAGTTCCCGGGGGTCGGGAGGGCCAGATACGCAGTATTTT.

This clone was detected a few times. This chain uses TRBV19 with TRBJ2-3; the match to TRBD2 covers 8 bases. Trimming removed 7 bases from V and 4 bases from J; junction bases left unmatched: 7. The CDR3 length is 14 residues. Germline V lookup: CDR1 LNHDA, CDR2 SQIVND (reference sequence). CDR3 coding DNA: TGTGCCAGTAATCCGGGAGGGGGTTCAGATACGCAGTATTTT. Its protein is CASNPGGGSDTQYF. Looking up the rest from reference TRBV19 and TRBJ2-3 gives the full variable domain: DGGITQSPKYLFRKEGQNVTLSCEQNLNHDAMYWYRQDPGQGLRLIYYSQIVNDFQKGDIAEGYSVSREKKESFPLTVTSAQKNPTAFYLCASNPGGGSDTQYFGPGTRLTVL.

The gene calls are TRBV29-1 and TRBJ1-5; 9 bases are shared with TRBD1. V lost 6 bases to trimming and J lost 6 bases; unmatched junction nucleotides: 9. This CDR3 contains 14 residues. Germline loops: CDR1 SQVTM, CDR2 ANQGSEA. DNA for the CDR3: TGCAGCGTAGCGGGACAGGGTGAAAGTCAGCCCCAGCATTTT. This translates into CSVAGQGESQPQHF.

This chain links TRBV5-6 with TRBJ2-5; a weak D match, TRBD1 (6 bases). V was clipped by 2 bases and J by 1 base, with 12 bases between them. The CDR3 spans 15 residues. Germline CDR1 SGHDT, CDR2 YYEEEE. CDR3 DNA sequence: TGTGCCAGCAGCTTTCGGACAGTGGCCCAAGAGACCCAGTACTTC. This encodes CASSFRTVAQETQYF.